This is a list of T cell receptor beta chains from one sample in a study of blood T cell repertoires in COVID-19. Sequencing was performed with immunoSEQ multiplex PCR; in TCRdb, only in-frame clones are kept and a portion is missing. This table holds about 170,000 clones, 86% found once. The sample consisted of peripheral blood. These receptors all stem from a woman of 80 years or more in a cohort sampled during active or convalescent COVID-19. Each CDR3 is given with its conserved first and last residue. The D gene is left open where the match is weak. Not every row has a clone size; where given, it reads once, few, many or a size class.

>.|.|TRBJ1-2|TRBV30
TGTGCCTGGAGTATCAGTACCTATGGCTACACCTTC
CAWSISTYGYTF
>TRBD2|.|TRBJ2-1|TRBV7-6
TGTGCCAGCAGCTTAGCGTGGCGGGGGGGTTTTGAGCAGTTCTTC
CASSLAWRGGFEQFF
>.|.|TRBJ1-1|TRBV24-1
TGTGCCACCACCACGTCGTCAGGGGATAGGAACACTGAAGCTTTCTTT
CATTTSSGDRNTEAFF
>.|.|TRBJ1-6|TRBV27
TGTGCCAGCAGTTCTGAAGGACAGCTCTCTAATTCACCCCTCCACTTT
CASSSEGQLSNSPLHF
>TRBD1|.|TRBJ2-1|TRBV12-5
TGTGCTAGTGGTTTGGTGTTTGGAAGGGGGCGGAATGAGCAGTTCTTC
CASGLVFGRGRNEQFF
>.|.|TRBJ1-3|TRBV14
TGTGCCAGCAGCCATAGGACAGCATGGTCTGGAAACACCATATATTTT
CASSHRTAWSGNTIYF
>.|few|TRBJ1-2|TRBV11-3
TGTGCCAGCAGCTTACAGGGGCTCTATGGCTACACCTTC
CASSLQGLYGYTF
>TRBD2|few|TRBJ2-2|TRBV23-1
TGCGCCAGCAGTAGGGGTCGACGGGAGGACACCGGGGAGCTGTTTTTT
CASSRGRREDTGELFF
>TRBD2|.|TRBJ2-5|TRBV7-2
TGTGCCAGCAGCTTAGGCGTAGCGGGGAGGGGAGAGACCCAGTACTTC
CASSLGVAGRGETQYF
>TRBD1|.|TRBJ1-2|TRBV19
TGTGCCAGTAATACCGACAGGGATGGCTACACCTTC
CASNTDRDGYTF
>.|once|TRBJ2-5|TRBV11-3
TGTGCCAGCAGCTTACCGCTGGGGCTGGAGACCCAGTACTTC
CASSLPLGLETQYF
>.|.|TRBJ2-3|TRBV7-9
TGTGCCAGCAGCTTATACGGGGGAGATACGCAGTATTTT
CASSLYGGDTQYF
>.|.|TRBJ2-3|TRBV29-1
TGCAGCGTTGAAATTGTGTCAGGGGCACAAAACCCGTACACAGATACGCAGTATTTT
CSVEIVSGAQNPYTDTQYF
>.|.|TRBJ2-7|TRBV6-2/TRBV6-3
TGTGCCAGCAGTTTACGAGCCCACTACGAGCAGTACTTC
CASSLRAHYEQYF
>.|.|TRBJ1-6|TRBV27
TGTGCCAGCAGTCCTACCGGGGGGGCAACGCTTAATAATTCACCCCTCCACTTT
CASSPTGGATLNNSPLHF
>TRBD2|.|TRBJ2-3|TRBV10-3
TGTGCCATCAGTCGGACTAGCGGGGTGTTCACAGATACGCAGTATTTT
CAISRTSGVFTDTQYF
>TRBD1|.|TRBJ1-1|TRBV30
TGTGCCTTTCGGGACAGCTCGATGAACACTGAAGCTTTCTTT
CAFRDSSMNTEAFF
>TRBD1|.|TRBJ2-7|TRBV7-7
TGTGCTAGCAGCCCTGGGACAGGGGACTACGAGCAGTACTTC
CASSPGTGDYEQYF
>.|once|TRBJ1-6|TRBV11-2
TGTGCCAGCAGCTTAGTGTTAGTTGGCCTTGGGAGTAATTCACCCCTCCACTTT
CASSLVLVGLGSNSPLHF
>.|.|TRBJ2-4|TRBV7-2
TGTGCCAGCAGCGCCCGTGGGGCGTTTGGCATTCAGTACTTC
CASSARGAFGIQYF
>.|.|TRBJ1-2|TRBV24-1
TGTGCCACCAGTGCTACGACCGGGGAGGCTTCGCTTGGCTACACCTTC
CATSATTGEASLGYTF
>.|.|TRBJ2-1|TRBV10-1
TGCGCCAGCAGTGAGTCTATAACGGTCCTCGGGAATGAGCAGTTCTTC
CASSESITVLGNEQFF
>TRBD1|once|TRBJ2-7|TRBV6-2/TRBV6-3
TGTGCCAGCATCCCGCCCGGACAGGGGTCATACGAGCAGTACTTC
CASIPPGQGSYEQYF
>TRBD1|.|TRBJ1-3|TRBV30
TGTGCCTGGAAAAGGGACAGGCAGGGAAACACCATATATTTT
CAWKRDRQGNTIYF
>TRBD1|.|TRBJ2-1|TRBV9
TGTGCCAGCAGCGACTACAGGGGCCCCTACAATGAGCAGTTCTTC
CASSDYRGPYNEQFF
>TRBD1|.|TRBJ2-3|TRBV28
TGTGCCAGCAGTCCCCTGACAGGGCTTACAGATACGCAGTATTTT
CASSPLTGLTDTQYF
>.|.|TRBJ1-5|TRBV19
TGTGCCAGTAGTATCCAGGGTGGACAGCCCCAGCATTTT
CASSIQGGQPQHF
>TRBD2|.|TRBJ2-1|TRBV9
TGTGCCAGCAGCGCCCAAGCGGGAACCTACAATGAGCAGTTCTTC
CASSAQAGTYNEQFF
>.|.|TRBJ1-1|TRBV4-1
TGCGCCAGCAGCCAAGTCTTTCGGAACACTGAAGCTTTCTTT
CASSQVFRNTEAFF
>.|.|TRBJ1-5|TRBV2
TGTGCCAGCAGACGAATTTGGGAGCCGCCTCCTTATAGCAATCAGCCCCAGCATTTT
CASRRIWEPPPYSNQPQHF
>TRBD2|.|TRBJ2-1|TRBV2
TGTGCCAGCACCAGGACTAGTAAGAATGAGCAGTTCTTC
CASTRTSKNEQFF
>TRBD2|.|TRBJ2-2|TRBV2
TGTGCCAGCAGTTATAGCGGGAGGCGGGACACCGGGGAGCTGTTTTTT
CASSYSGRRDTGELFF
>.|.|TRBJ1-3|TRBV10-1
TGCGCCAGCAGTGGACAAGGCTTTGGAAACACCATATATTTT
CASSGQGFGNTIYF
>.|.|TRBJ2-3|TRBV5-1
TGCGCCAGCGGGGGCTACGAGACAGATACGCAGTATTTT
CASGGYETDTQYF
>TRBD1|.|TRBJ1-1|TRBV5-1
TGCGCCAGCAGCTTGAGAGTCGGACAGGGGTCTGAAGCTTTCTTT
CASSLRVGQGSEAFF
>TRBD2|.|TRBJ2-2|TRBV5-6
TGTGCCAGCAGCTTGGGAAGCGGGAGGGCCGACACCGGGGAGCTGTTTTTT
CASSLGSGRADTGELFF
>.|.|TRBJ1-1|TRBV5-1
TGCGCCAGCAGCATACAGATGAACACTGAAGCTTTCTTT
CASSIQMNTEAFF
>TRBD2|.|TRBJ2-7|TRBV7-8
TGTGCCAGCAGCTTTTCTAGCGGGGGGCGGTACGAGCAGTACTTC
CASSFSSGGRYEQYF
>.|once|TRBJ2-2|TRBV5-1
TGCGCCAGCAGCTTTGAGGGGGTCGGCACCGGGGAGCTGTTTTTT
CASSFEGVGTGELFF
>.|.|TRBJ1-1|TRBV6-5
TGTGCCAGCAGTTCAAGGCTTACTAAGACGAGCACTGAAGCTTTCTTT
CASSSRLTKTSTEAFF
>.|.|TRBJ1-2|TRBV3-1/TRBV3-2
TGTGCCAGCAGCCAAGAGGGGGGGTACTTTGGCTACACCTTC
CASSQEGGYFGYTF
>TRBD2|.|TRBJ2-1|TRBV18
TGTGCCAGCTCACCACCTGGGAGCGGGACCTACAATGAGCAGTTCTTC
CASSPPGSGTYNEQFF
>TRBD1|.|TRBJ1-2|TRBV3-1/TRBV3-2
TGTGCCAGCAGCCCAGGGGGCAGAAACGGCTACACCTTC
CASSPGGRNGYTF
>TRBD1|once|TRBJ2-5|TRBV7-6
TGTGCCAGCAGCTCGGGACAGGGTGCTCAGACCCAGTACTTC
CASSSGQGAQTQYF
>TRBD1|.|TRBJ2-6|TRBV5-1
TGCGCCAGCAGCCCAGACAGGGCTGGGGCCAACGTCCTGACTTTC
CASSPDRAGANVLTF
>TRBD1|.|TRBJ1-6|TRBV5-1
TGCGCCAGCAGCTTACCGGGACAGGGGTCAAATTCACCCCTCCACTTT
CASSLPGQGSNSPLHF
>.|.|TRBJ1-1|TRBV9
TGTGCCAGCAGCACCCCAGGCCACAGTGTGAACACTGAAGCTTTCTTT
CASSTPGHSVNTEAFF
>TRBD1|.|TRBJ2-7|TRBV27
TGTGCCAGCGGCGCGGACAGGGGCTACGAGCAGTACTTC
CASGADRGYEQYF
>TRBD1|.|TRBJ2-5|TRBV7-7
TGTGCCAGCAGCCTCGGGGGGACAGGGGGCCGCCAAGAGACCCAGTACTTC
CASSLGGTGGRQETQYF
>.|few|TRBJ1-2|TRBV28
TGTGCCAGCCACCCCCCTGACCCCAGTGACAGTAACTATGGCTACACCTTC
CASHPPDPSDSNYGYTF
>TRBD2|.|TRBJ2-5|TRBV24-1
TGTGCCACCAGTGATTTGACTAGCGGGAAACAGTACTTC
CATSDLTSGKQYF
>TRBD2|.|TRBJ2-2|TRBV7-9
TGTGCCAGCAGACTCCCCTCGGGCGGGGGAAGGACCGGGGAGCTGTTTTTT
CASRLPSGGGRTGELFF
>.|.|TRBJ2-5|TRBV10-3
TGTGCCATCAGTGAGTCGGCAGGAGGGGGCCTTCGAGAGACCCAGTACTTC
CAISESAGGGLRETQYF
>.|once|TRBJ2-2|TRBV27
TGTGCCAGCAGTCTAGGGAACACCGGGGAGCTGTTTTTT
CASSLGNTGELFF
>.|.|TRBJ1-2|TRBV3-1/TRBV3-2
TGTGCCAGCAGCAAAACTGCGGGGGACTATGGCTACACCTTC
CASSKTAGDYGYTF
>.|.|TRBJ1-3|TRBV30
TGTGCCTGGAGACGGGACATACTTGGAAACACCATATATTTT
CAWRRDILGNTIYF
>.|.|TRBJ2-5|TRBV6-5
TGTGCCAGCACCCTACAGGGTTCAGAGACCCAGTACTTC
CASTLQGSETQYF